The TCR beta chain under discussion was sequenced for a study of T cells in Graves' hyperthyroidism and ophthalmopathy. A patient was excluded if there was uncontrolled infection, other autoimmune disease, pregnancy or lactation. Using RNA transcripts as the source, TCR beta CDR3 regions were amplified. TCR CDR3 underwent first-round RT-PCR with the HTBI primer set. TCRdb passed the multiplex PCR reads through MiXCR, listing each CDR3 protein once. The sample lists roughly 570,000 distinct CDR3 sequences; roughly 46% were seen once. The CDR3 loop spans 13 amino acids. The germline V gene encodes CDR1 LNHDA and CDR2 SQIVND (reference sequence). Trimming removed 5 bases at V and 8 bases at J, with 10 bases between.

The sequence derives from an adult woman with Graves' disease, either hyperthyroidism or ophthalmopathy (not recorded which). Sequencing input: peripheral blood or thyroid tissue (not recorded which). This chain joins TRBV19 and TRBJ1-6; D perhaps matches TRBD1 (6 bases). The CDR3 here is CASSGDRYSPLHF. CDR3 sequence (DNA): TGTGCCAGTAGTGGAGACAGGTATTCACCCCTCCACTTT. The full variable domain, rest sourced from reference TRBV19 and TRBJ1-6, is DGGITQSPKYLFRKEGQNVTLSCEQNLNHDAMYWYRQDPGQGLRLIYYSQIVNDFQKGDIAEGYSVSREKKESFPLTVTSAQKNPTAFYLCASSGDRYSPLHFGNGTRLTVT.